This TCR beta chain comes out of a study of molecular identifiers for immune sequencing clone quantification. The CDR3 runs to 13 residues. J was trimmed by 2 bases and V by 6 bases; bases with no gene match: 4. The germline V gene encodes CDR1 MNHEY and CDR2 SMNVEV (reference sequence). Study-level findings and limits: Identical TCR molecules can share a barcode, and this sharing could underestimate highly expanded clone sizes.

MiXCR was run by TCRdb on the PCR reads, yielding one entry per CDR3 protein. Of some 590,000 distinct CDR3 sequences in the sample, 25% were seen once. This clonotype was detected ten times or more. Its antigen is still unknown. What was sequenced was naive CD8+ T cells from blood, with Jurkat cell RNA spiked in. Described subset: FACS-sorted CD8+CD4-CCR7+CD45RA+ naive T cells. The chain employs TRBV27 and TRBJ2-7; the match to TRBD1 covers 7 bases. The clonotype was recovered from a human donor in good health. Some libraries in this study had Jurkat cell RNA spiked in. CDR3 coding DNA: TGTGCCAGCAGCCGGACAGGAACCTACGAGCAGTACTTC. It specifies CASSRTGTYEQYF.